This entry features one T cell receptor beta chain sequence. In the authors' methods: Amplification of reference gene primers was used by the study to estimate nucleated cell counts. The repertoire was sequenced with immunoSEQ multiplex PCR; TCRdb's copy has only in-frame clones and lacks some. V and J calls and clone size are those listed in that table; D and trimming were worked out from the DNA. The table has some 250,000 clones, 75% to 90% seen once. The record originates from a study of blood T cell repertoires in COVID-19. The CDR3 is 16 amino acids. The V gene's germline CDR1 is SGHTA and CDR2 FQGNSA. Trimming cost V 5 bases and J 3 bases; bases outside gene matches: 8.

The receptor comes from a man between 40 and 49 years old who had recovered from COVID-19. The rearrangement uses TRBV7-2 and TRBJ2-3; TRBD2 matches at 10 bases. The specimen was PBMCs or T cells enriched from blood (not recorded which). Here the CDR3 DNA reads TGTGCCAGCAGCCCCTTACTAGCGGGGCCTACAGATACGCAGTATTTT. Translating it yields CASSPLLAGPTDTQYF.